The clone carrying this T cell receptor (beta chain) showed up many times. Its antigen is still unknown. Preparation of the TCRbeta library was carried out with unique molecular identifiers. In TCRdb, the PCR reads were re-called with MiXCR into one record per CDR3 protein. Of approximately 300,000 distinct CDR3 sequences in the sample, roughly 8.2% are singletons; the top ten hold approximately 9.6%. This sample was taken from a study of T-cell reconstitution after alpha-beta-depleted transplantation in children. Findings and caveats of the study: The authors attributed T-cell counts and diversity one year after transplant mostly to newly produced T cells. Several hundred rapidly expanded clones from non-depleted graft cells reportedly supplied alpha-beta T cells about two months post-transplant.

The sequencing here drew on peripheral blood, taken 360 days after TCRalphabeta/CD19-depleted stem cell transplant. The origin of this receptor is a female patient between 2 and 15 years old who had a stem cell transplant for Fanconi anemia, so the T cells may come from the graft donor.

CDR3 residues: CASSLAGGSVYEQYF. The CDR3 nucleotides are TGTGCCAGCAGCTTAGCGGGGGGAAGCGTCTACGAGCAGTACTTC. This chain links TRBV11-1 with TRBJ2-7, with TRBD2 as a possible D gene (6 bases). Germline CDR1 and CDR2: SGHAT and FQDESV (reference sequence). The CDR3 has 15 amino acids. The V end was cut by 0 bases, the J end by 3 bases, with 12 bases between. Full variable domain (missing parts from reference TRBV11-1 and TRBJ2-7): EAEVAQSPRYKITEKSQAVAFWCDPISGHATLYWYRQILGQGPELLVQFQDESVVDDSQLPKDRFSAERLKGVDSTLKIQPAELGDSAMYLCASSLAGGSVYEQYFGPGTRLTVT.